The present entry profiles one TCR beta chain with its context. The clone's antigen remains unknown. A read error may explain this, as a much larger clone is one base away. This record comes from a study of molecular identifiers for immune sequencing clone quantification (dated by TCRdb to 2016 to 2019). With respect to the entire study: For a replicate experiment, RNA from around 20,000 or 99,000 naive CD8 T cells was divided into five aliquots, of which four were sequenced. The study was a methods study using CD8 T cells to benchmark molecular-identifier clustering-based TCR repertoire sequencing (MIDCIRS) and TCR RNA copy counting. Study-wide findings and limitations: Highly expanded clone sizes could be underestimated if identical TCR molecules share a barcode. Clones above 20 RNA copies held over 99% of molecules in CMV-specific effector cells but under 1% in naive cells. When barcode sub-clustering was left out, chimeric consensus sequences inflated TCR diversity, with chimeras reaching as high as 47%. Modeling gave about three recovered TCR RNA copies per cell versus about 10 by digital PCR, implying about 30% capture efficiency. Spiked-in Jurkat TCR RNA equivalent to a single cell was reported to be detectable even among 850,000 to 1,000,000 naive CD8 T cells. The naive libraries included spiked-in Jurkat TCR RNA (roughly 11 copies' worth), and this RNA is not part of the donor repertoire.

Libraries of naive CD8 T cells were built from anywhere between about 18,000 and 1,000,000 sorted cells, with 10%, 30% or 50% of the purified RNA used. Naive CD8 T cells, defined as CD8+CD4-CCR7+CD45RA+, were FACS-sorted into RLT Plus buffer on a BD FACSAria II. Detection sensitivity was tested by spiking Jurkat RNA equal to roughly ten TCR copies' worth into samples containing roughly 17,000-1,100,000 naive CD8 T cells. Enrichment of CD8 T cells was done with RosetteSep CD8+ T Cell Enrichment Cocktail plus Ficoll-Paque, and ACK red cell lysis came afterward. The CDR3 covers 17 residues, taking in both the cysteine and the phenylalanine. The DNA shown is the 51-base CDR3, in frame from base 1. CDR1 and CDR2 are drawn from the germline V gene: LGHNA, YSLEER. The library came from PCR. Sequencing relied on an Illumina HiSeq 4000. Preparation of bulk TCR libraries followed a previously described approach, with the TCR primers listed in Table S5. Purification of total RNA was performed with the Qiagen AllPrep DNA/RNA kit. Before analysis, reads from multiple sequencing runs of one library were combined. As for how the authors treated the data: Only reads with exact TCR constant sequence were kept, trimmed to 150 nt, and grouped by their 12-nt molecular barcodes. Reads in each barcode group were sub-clustered using a 15% Levenshtein threshold, and a quality-weighted consensus sequence was built for each RNA molecule. Non-functional sequences were excluded, and lower-count sequences lying one edit away from another sequence were also excluded. Barcode sub-clusters with fewer than 20% of the maximum read count were removed, based on fitting two negative binomial distributions. TCRdb reran the public reads through fastp at Q25 and MiXCR, keeping productive beta chains. Identical CDR3 protein sequences are pooled into one entry, listed with their most common genes and DNA. What appears here as the V and J calls and clone size reflects TCRdb's work, not the paper's. The sample yields 460,000 or so distinct CDR3 sequences; about a fifth were counted once. The ten largest clones add up to about 0.8% of the sample.

The sequence came from a human donor in good health. Some libraries in this study had Jurkat cell RNA spiked in. The V and J segments used are TRBV4-3 and TRBJ2-2; TRBD2 lines up with 9 middle nucleotides. Sample: naive CD8+ T cells from blood, with Jurkat cell RNA spiked in. Per the publication, the cell subset or site label means: FACS-sorted CD8+CD4-CCR7+CD45RA+ naive T cells. The CDR3 region has the sequence CASSQEASGRNTGELLF. The DNA reads as follows: TGCGCCAGCAGCCAAGAGGCCAGCGGGAGGAACACCGGGGAGCTGTTGTTT.